Ten or more counts support the clone carrying this T cell receptor (beta chain). From the RT-PCR reads, TCRdb called clonotypes with MiXCR, one entry per CDR3 protein. The sample has roughly 230,000 distinct CDR3 sequences; 14% are singletons. Per the germline V gene, CDR1 is SGHRS and CDR2 is YFSETQ. The V gene lost 5 bases and the J gene lost 0 bases, with 11 bases spanning the gap. The CDR3 covers 14 residues. The data stem from a study of patients and donors after allogeneic stem cell transplantation. This chain uses TRBV5-1 with TRBJ1-1, with D unclear. Material for sequencing was blood, either unsorted or a sorted T cell fraction (not recorded which). The clonotype was recovered from a human donor who was either an allogeneic HSCT recipient or a stem cell or donor lymphocyte infusion donor (not recorded which). It is not recorded whose cells these are; they may come from a transplant donor. CDR3 loop: CASRVDIMNTEAFF. The CDR3 bases are TGCGCCAGCAGAGTCGATATTATGAACACTGAAGCTTTCTTT.